Following are 12 T cell receptor beta chains from one sample sequenced in a study of shared clonotypes between healthy human individuals. Assay: immunoSEQ multiplex PCR; the TCRdb copy retains only in-frame clones and omits some. The repertoire holds 2 million to 2.5 million clones, with roughly 94% as singletons. Terminally differentiated effector memory CD45RA+ cells were left out of the naive CD8 fraction, which was CD45RO-negative and positively selected for CCR7. The sequenced material came from naive CD8+ T cells sorted from blood. These receptor sequences come from a man younger than 35 in good health.

The J gene is TRBJ2-3, the V gene TRBV7-6; 9 nucleotides match TRBD2. This CDR3 region has 15 residues. The germline CDR1 and CDR2 sequences are SGHVS and FNYEAQ. Losses at the gene ends were 3 bases for V and 2 bases for J; bases not matched to a gene: 3. The CDR3 DNA is TGTGCCAGCAGCTTCGGACTAGCGCACACAGATACGCAGTATTTT. This sequence encodes CASSFGLAHTDTQYF.

This chain uses TRBV27 with TRBJ1-2; TRBD1 is a possible D gene (5 bases). The germline CDR1 and CDR2 sequences are MNHEY and SMNVEV (reference sequence). The CDR3 length is 15 residues. V shed 5 bases and J shed 8 bases, with 21 bases lying between them. This chain's CDR3 is CASSIGAGTSPGYTF. In nucleotides, the CDR3 is TGTGCCAGCAGTATCGGGGCTGGAACTAGCCCCGGCTACACCTTC.

The CDR3 bases are TGTGCCTGGATACAGGTCAGGGGGCAGAAGGCCTACGAGCAGTACTTC. Protein: CAWIQVRGQKAYEQYF. The chain recombines TRBV30 with TRBJ2-7; 8 bases map to TRBD1. The V and J ends lost 4 bases and 2 bases, in that order; junction bases with no gene match: 13. Germline CDR1 GTSNPN, CDR2 SVGIG (reference sequence). CDR3 length: 16 residues.

The J gene is TRBJ2-3, the V gene TRBV6-5; a possible D gene is TRBD2 (6 bases). The CDR3 contains 14 residues. The germline V gene encodes CDR1 MNHEY and CDR2 SVGAGI. Trimming took off 10 bases at V and 2 bases at J, with 16 bases between the two ends. CDR3 amino acids: CATSAWEDTDTQYF. In nucleotides, the CDR3 is TGTGCCACCTCGGCTTGGGAGGACACAGATACGCAGTATTTT.

This clone was observed a handful of times. The V call is TRBV4-1, the J call TRBJ1-2; unclear D gene. The V end was cut by 0 bases, the J end by 5 bases, with 10 bases between. Germline CDR1 reads MGHRA; CDR2 reads YSYEKL. The CDR3 has 14 amino acids. CDR3 protein: CASSQEGTVYGYTF. CDR3 nucleotides: TGCGCCAGCAGCCAAGAGGGAACAGTTTATGGCTACACCTTC.

The V call is TRBV7-9, the J call TRBJ2-2; 9 positions agree with TRBD1. The length of the CDR3 is 15 residues. Germline lookup yields CDR1 SEHNR and CDR2 FQNEAQ (reference sequence). V lost 5 bases to trimming and J lost 4 bases; unmatched junction nucleotides: 5. CDR3 DNA sequence: TGTGCCAGCAGCCAACAGGGGGCGGGCACCGGGGAGCTGTTTTTT. As protein: CASSQQGAGTGELFF.

The rearrangement joins TRBV9 to TRBJ2-2, with D uncertain. Trimming cost V 1 base and J 4 bases, with 5 bases left between them. The V gene's germline CDR1 is SGDLS and CDR2 YYNGEE. CDR3 size: 13 residues. CDR3 sequence: CASSVYITGELFF. CDR3 in DNA: TGTGCCAGCAGCGTATACATCACCGGGGAGCTGTTTTTT.

The rearrangement joins TRBV5-8 to TRBJ2-3; TRBD2 might be the D (5 bases). This CDR3 has 13 amino acids. The germline V gene has CDR1 SGHTS and CDR2 YDEGEE. The germline V and J ends were trimmed by 4 bases and 6 bases, with 12 bases remaining between them. The CDR3 protein is CASSPSPGDTQYF. Written as DNA, the CDR3 is TGTGCCAGCAGCCCGTCGCCGGGGGATACGCAGTATTTT.

The V call is TRBV7-9, the J call TRBJ1-6, with D hard to call. Deletions cut 0 bases from V and 4 bases from J, with 10 bases between. CDR1 and CDR2 from the germline V gene are SEHNR and FQNEAQ (reference sequence). The CDR3 extends over 16 amino acids. The CDR3 coding sequence is TGTGCCAGCAGCTTAGCGTCTGGGGATTATAATTCACCCCTCCACTTT. Translated, it gives CASSLASGDYNSPLHF.

The chain recombines TRBV7-9 with TRBJ1-1; D unclear. Trimming took 0 bases from V and 1 from J, leaving 9 bases between them. Germline loops: CDR1 SEHNR, CDR2 FQNEAQ (reference sequence). This CDR3 region has 15 residues. For the CDR3, the DNA is TGTGCCAGCAGCTTAGCCGCCGGTGAGAACACTGAAGCTTTCTTT. Translated, it gives CASSLAAGENTEAFF.

The sample holds one count of this clone. This chain links TRBV4-3 with TRBJ1-1, with D unresolved. This CDR3 spans 11 amino acids. V was trimmed by 1 base and J by 6 bases, leaving 3 bases between them. Germline V gene lookup returns CDR1 LGHNA and CDR2 YSLEER. DNA of the CDR3: TGCGCCAGCAGCCAAGGGCCTGAAGCTTTCTTT. It codes for CASSQGPEAFF.

The rearrangement joins TRBV27 to TRBJ2-1; the match to TRBD1 covers 7 bases. Per germline, CDR1 MNHEY and CDR2 SMNVEV (reference sequence). V gave up 5 bases and J gave up 2 bases; unmatched junction bases: 9. This CDR3 has 16 residues. The DNA of the CDR3 is TGTGCCAGCAGTCCAACAGGGGTTTCGACCTACAATGAGCAGTTCTTC. Its protein is CASSPTGVSTYNEQFF.